This T cell receptor beta chain was recovered during a study of T cells after yellow fever vaccination (dated by TCRdb to the late 2010s). In terms of the full investigation: Libraries from fractions with low cell numbers were prepared with the SMART-Seq v4 Ultra Low Input RNA kit. To follow T-cell clones before and after primary and booster YFV17D yellow fever vaccination, bulk TCR alpha and beta repertoires were sequenced over time. The cohort comprised two healthy male donors, one aged 18 to 30 and one aged 30 to 40 years. Blood samples were taken at several timepoints before and after primary and secondary immunization, and bulk PBMC replicates and cell subsets were isolated. Results the study describes overall, beyond this receptor: The secondary T-cell response was weaker than the primary response but faster, peaking on day 5 instead of day 15. A small fraction of clonotypes appeared in both the CD4 and CD8 compartments, likely as a result of convergent recombination. Computational filtering was required because FACS-sorted repertoires could contain abundant contaminating clonotypes from the bulk population. The study included only a couple of donors, which limits how far the findings can be generalized. Most clones expanded after primary vaccination were re-detected after the booster (just under 97% of CD4 and about 88% of CD8), suggesting broad memory maintenance.

The CDR3, from cysteine to phenylalanine, totals 12 residues. CDR3 DNA is the only sequence kept; it has 36 bases, read in frame from the first base. The junction shows trimming of 9 bases on V and 4 bases on J, plus 12 bases between the germline ends. The label giving this sample's treatment or condition can be read as: live attenuated yellow fever vaccine strain. A standard Ficoll-Paque protocol was used to isolate PBMCs from peripheral blood. CD4 and CD8 T-cell fractions were isolated with Dynabeads CD4 and CD8 positive selection kits. TriZol was used to extract RNA from bulk PBMCs, from CD4 and CD8 fractions, and from dextramer-positive and dextramer-negative fractions. TCRdb names Illumina NovaSeq 6000 as the instrument used. TCR cDNA was made using 5'RACE template switching, a step that added a universal primer site and unique molecular identifiers. cDNA synthesis was primed from both the TCR alpha and TCR beta constant segments. Library amplification used two PCR steps, and the second PCR step added sample barcodes and sequencing adapters. Sequencing of libraries was performed on Illumina HiSeq 2500 (2x100 bp) or NovaSeq (2x150 bp). Per the authors' processing: Demultiplexing of reads and collapsing into UMI consensus sequences were performed with MIGEC, and V(D)J alignment was carried out with MiXCR. Using edgeR on replicate PBMC samples, clonotypes were called vaccine-responding if FDR was below 0.01 and the log2 fold change was above 5 up to day 15. CD4 or CD8 identity was assigned to each bulk clonotype according to whether the clonotype was present at higher abundance in the sequenced CD4 repertoire or the sequenced CD8 repertoire. Starting from the raw public reads, TCRdb applied fastp trimming at Q25, assembled clones with MiXCR and retained in-frame beta chains. Rows with one shared CDR3 protein collapse into an entry with the most common genes and DNA. TCRdb, rather than the study authors, made the V and J calls. The table for this sample lists some 300,000 distinct CDR3 sequences; 8.7% of them were counted only once. The biggest ten clones account for about 3.5% of the sample.

As concerns this clonotype: Its antigen is unknown. Per-base quality was not reported, and no clone a single base away is much larger than it.

The source of this sequence is a man aged 18 to 29 who received the YFV17D yellow fever vaccine. The source was CD4+ T cells sorted from PBMCs, collected 5 days after the yellow fever booster vaccination. The chain joins TRBV12-3 or TRBV12-4 to TRBJ1-2; a tentative D match to TRBD1 spans 6 bases. The CDR3 in this case is CASHQGSYGYTF. The nucleotide sequence is TGTGCCAGTCACCAGGGGTCCTATGGCTACACCTTC.